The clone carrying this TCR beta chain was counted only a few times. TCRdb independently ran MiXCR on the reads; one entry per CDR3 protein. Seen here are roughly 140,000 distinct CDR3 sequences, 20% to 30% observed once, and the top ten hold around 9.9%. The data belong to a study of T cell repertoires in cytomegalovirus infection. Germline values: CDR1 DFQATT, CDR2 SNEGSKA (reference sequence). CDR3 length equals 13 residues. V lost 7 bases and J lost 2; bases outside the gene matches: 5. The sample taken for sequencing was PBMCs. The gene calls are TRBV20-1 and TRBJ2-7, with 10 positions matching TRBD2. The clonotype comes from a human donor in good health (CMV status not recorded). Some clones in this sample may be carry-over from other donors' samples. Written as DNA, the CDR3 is TGCAGTGTGTCTAGCGGGGGAGCCTACGAGCAGTACTTC. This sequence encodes CSVSSGGAYEQYF.